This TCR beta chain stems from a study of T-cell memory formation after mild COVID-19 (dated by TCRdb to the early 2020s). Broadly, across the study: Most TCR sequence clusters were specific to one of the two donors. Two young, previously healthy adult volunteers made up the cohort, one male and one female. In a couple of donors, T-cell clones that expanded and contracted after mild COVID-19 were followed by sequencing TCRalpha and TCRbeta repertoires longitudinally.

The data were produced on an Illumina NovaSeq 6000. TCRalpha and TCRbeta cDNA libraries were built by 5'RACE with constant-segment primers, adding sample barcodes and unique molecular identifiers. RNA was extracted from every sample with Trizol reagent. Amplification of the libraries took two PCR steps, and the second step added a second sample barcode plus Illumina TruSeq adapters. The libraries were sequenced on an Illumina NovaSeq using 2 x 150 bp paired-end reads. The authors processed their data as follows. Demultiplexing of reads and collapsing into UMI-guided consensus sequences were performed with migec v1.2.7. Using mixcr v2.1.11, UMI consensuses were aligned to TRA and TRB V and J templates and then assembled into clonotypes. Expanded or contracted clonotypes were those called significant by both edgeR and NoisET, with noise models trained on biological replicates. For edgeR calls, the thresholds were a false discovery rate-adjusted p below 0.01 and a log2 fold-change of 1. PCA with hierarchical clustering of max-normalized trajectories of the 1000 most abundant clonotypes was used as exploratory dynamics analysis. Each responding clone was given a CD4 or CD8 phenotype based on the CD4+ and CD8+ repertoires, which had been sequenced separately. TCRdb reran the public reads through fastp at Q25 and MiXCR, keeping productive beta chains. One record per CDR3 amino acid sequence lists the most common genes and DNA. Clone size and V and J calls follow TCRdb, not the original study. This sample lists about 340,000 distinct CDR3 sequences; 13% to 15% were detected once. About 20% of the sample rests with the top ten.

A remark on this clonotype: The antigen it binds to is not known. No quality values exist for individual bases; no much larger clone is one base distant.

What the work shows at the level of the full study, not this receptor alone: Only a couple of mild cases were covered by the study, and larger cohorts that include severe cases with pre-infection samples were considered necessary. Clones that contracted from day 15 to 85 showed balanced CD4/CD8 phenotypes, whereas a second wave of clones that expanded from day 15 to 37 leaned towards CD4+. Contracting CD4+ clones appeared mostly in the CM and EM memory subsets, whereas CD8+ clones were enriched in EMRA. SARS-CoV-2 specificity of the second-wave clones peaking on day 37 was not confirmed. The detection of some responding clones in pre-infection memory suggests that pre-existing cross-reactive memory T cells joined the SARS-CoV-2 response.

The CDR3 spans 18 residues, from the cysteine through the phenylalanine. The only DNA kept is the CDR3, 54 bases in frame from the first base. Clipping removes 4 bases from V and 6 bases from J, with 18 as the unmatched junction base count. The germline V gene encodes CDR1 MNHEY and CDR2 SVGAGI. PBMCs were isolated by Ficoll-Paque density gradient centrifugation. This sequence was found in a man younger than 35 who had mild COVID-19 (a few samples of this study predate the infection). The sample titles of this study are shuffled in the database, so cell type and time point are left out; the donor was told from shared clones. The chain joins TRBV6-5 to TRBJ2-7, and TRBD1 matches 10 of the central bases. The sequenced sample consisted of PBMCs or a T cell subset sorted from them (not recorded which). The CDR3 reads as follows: CASSWTGTGELVSSEQYF. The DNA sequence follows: TGTGCCAGCAGTTGGACCGGGACAGGGGAACTGGTATCTTCCGAGCAGTACTTC.